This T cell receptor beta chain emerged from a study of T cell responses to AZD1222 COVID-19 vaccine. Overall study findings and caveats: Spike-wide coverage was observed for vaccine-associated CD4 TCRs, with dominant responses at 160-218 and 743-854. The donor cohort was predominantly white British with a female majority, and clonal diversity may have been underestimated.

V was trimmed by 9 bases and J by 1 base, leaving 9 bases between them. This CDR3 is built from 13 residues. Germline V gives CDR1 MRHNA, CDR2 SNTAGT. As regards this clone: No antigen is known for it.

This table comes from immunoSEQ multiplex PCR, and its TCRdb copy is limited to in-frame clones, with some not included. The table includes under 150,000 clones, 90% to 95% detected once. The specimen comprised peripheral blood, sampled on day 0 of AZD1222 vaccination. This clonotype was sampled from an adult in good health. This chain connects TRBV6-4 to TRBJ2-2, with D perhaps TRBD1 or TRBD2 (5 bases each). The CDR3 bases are TGTGCCAGTGGGACGGGGAACACCGGGGAGCTGTTTTTT. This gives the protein CASGTGNTGELFF.